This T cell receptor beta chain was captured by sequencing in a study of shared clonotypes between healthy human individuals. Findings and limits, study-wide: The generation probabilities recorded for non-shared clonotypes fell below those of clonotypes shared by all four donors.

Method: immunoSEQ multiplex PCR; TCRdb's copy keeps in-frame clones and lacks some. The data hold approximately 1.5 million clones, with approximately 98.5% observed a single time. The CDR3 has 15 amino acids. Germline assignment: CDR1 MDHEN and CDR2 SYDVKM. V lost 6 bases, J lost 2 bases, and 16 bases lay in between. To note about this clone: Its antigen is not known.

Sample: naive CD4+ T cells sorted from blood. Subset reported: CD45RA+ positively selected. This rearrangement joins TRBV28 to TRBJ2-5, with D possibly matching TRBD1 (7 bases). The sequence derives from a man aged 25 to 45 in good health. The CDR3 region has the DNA TGTGCCAGCAGCCTCGCATCAGGGGGGCAAGAGACCCAGTACTTC. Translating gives CASSLASGGQETQYF.